This T cell receptor (beta chain) was identified in a study of graft-versus-host responses after intestinal transplantation. Findings and limits, study-wide: There were GvH clones found in recipient marrow, and some of them appeared first in ileum or blood. Early post-transplant HvG declines tracked with peak circulating GvH clone levels.

On this clone itself: Its antigen is not known.

CDR1 and CDR2 (germline): SGHAT, FQNNGV. The CDR3 loop spans 16 amino acids. Trimming cost V 7 bases and J 15 bases; bases outside gene matches: 24. The protocol was immunoSEQ multiplex PCR, while the TCRdb copy is restricted to in-frame clones and leaves out a portion. The sample has 85,000 to 95,000 clones; more than 85% are singletons. The receptor's source is a human donor who received an intestinal transplant. Material: unstimulated CD8+ T cells sorted from spleen or lymph node cells, obtained before intestinal transplant. V is TRBV11-2 and J is TRBJ2-1; 7 bases agree with TRBD2. The CDR3 nucleotides read TGTGCCAGCAACAACGTCCGGGGGGTAGCGTCTGAAGGTCCGTTCTTC. This sequence encodes CASNNVRGVASEGPFF.